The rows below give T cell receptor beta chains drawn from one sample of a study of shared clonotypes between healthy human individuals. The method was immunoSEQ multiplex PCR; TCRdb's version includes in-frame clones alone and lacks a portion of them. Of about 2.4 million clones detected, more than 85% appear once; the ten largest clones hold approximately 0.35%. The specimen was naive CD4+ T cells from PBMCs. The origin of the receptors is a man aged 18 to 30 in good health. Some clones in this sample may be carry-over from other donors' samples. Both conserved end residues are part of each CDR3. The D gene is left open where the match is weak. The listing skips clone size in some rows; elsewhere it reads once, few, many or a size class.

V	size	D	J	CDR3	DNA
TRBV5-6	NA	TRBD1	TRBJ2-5	CASSPERTTGPQETQYF	TGTGCCAGCAGCCCCGAACGGACGACAGGGCCACAAGAGACCCAGTACTTC
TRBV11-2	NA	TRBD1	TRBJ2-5	CATALTGGPETQYF	TGTGCCACCGCACTTACAGGGGGCCCAGAGACCCAGTACTTC
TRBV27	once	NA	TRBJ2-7	CASSRSGPYEQYF	TGTGCCAGCAGCCGTAGCGGACCTTACGAGCAGTACTTC
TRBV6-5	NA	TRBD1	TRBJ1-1	CASSYHTGAGTEAFF	TGTGCCAGCAGTTACCATACAGGGGCAGGCACTGAAGCTTTCTTT
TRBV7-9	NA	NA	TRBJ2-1	CASSFLIPYNEQFF	TGTGCCAGCAGCTTTTTAATCCCCTACAATGAGCAGTTCTTC
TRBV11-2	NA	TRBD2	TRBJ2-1	CASRTEREGPVGQFF	TGTGCCAGCAGGACGGAGCGGGAGGGCCCGGTCGGGCAGTTCTTC
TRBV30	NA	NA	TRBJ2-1	CAWRLSSYNEQFF	TGTGCCTGGAGACTGAGCTCCTACAATGAGCAGTTCTTC
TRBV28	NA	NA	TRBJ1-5	CASSTPRQAWGPQHF	TGTGCCAGCAGTACCCCTCGACAGGCCTGGGGGCCCCAGCATTTT
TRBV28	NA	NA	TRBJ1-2	CASSTNYGYTF	TGTGCCAGCAGTACAAACTATGGCTACACCTTC
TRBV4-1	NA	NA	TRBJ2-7	CASSQELVSTQYF	TGCGCCAGCAGCCAAGAACTGGTCAGTACGCAGTACTTC
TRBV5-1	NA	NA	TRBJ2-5	CASSRNGVRFTETQYF	TGCGCCAGCAGCCGGAACGGGGTTAGGTTCACGGAGACCCAGTACTTC
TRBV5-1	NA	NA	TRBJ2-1	CASSLYVASSYNEQFF	TGCGCCAGCAGTTTATACGTAGCCAGCTCCTACAATGAGCAGTTCTTC
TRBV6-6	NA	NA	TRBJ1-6	CASRSSYNSPLHF	TGTGCCAGCAGGAGCTCCTATAATTCACCCCTCCACTTT
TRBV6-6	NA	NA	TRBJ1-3	CASRTGSSSGNTIYF	TGTGCCAGCAGAACGGGGTCCAGCTCTGGAAACACCATATATTTT
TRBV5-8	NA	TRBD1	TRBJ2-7	CASSYRGLSYEQYF	TGTGCCAGCAGCTACAGGGGGTTAAGTTACGAGCAGTACTTC
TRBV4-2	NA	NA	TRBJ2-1	CASSQDLGAGEQFF	TGTGCCAGCAGCCAAGATCTGGGGGCGGGTGAGCAGTTCTTC
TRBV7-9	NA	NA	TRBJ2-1	CASSLRGAAGGNEQFF	TGTGCCAGCAGCTTGAGGGGCGCCGCCGGAGGTAATGAGCAGTTCTTC
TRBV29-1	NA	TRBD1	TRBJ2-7	CSVEDRGTGAYEQYF	TGCAGCGTTGAAGATCGGGGGACAGGGGCCTACGAGCAGTACTTC
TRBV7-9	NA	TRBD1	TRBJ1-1	CASSDRGQEAFF	TGTGCCAGCAGCGATAGGGGGCAGGAAGCTTTCTTT
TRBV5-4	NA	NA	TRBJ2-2	CASSHLGGLQTGELFF	TGCGCCAGCAGCCACCTAGGGGGACTACAGACCGGGGAGCTGTTTTTT
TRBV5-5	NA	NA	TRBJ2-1	CASSLVHRVQEQFF	TGTGCCAGCAGCTTGGTTCACAGGGTACAGGAGCAGTTCTTC
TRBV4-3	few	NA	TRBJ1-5	CASSQSGSQPQHF	TGCGCCAGCAGCCAATCAGGAAGTCAGCCCCAGCATTTT
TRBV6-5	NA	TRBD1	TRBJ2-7	CASSYSPGQGYEQYF	TGTGCCAGCAGTTACTCGCCGGGACAGGGTTACGAGCAGTACTTC
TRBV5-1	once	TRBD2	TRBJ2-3	CASSPQPGGGAWDTQYF	TGCGCCAGCAGCCCCCAGCCGGGAGGGGGTGCTTGGGATACGCAGTATTTT
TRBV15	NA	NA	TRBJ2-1	CATTRAGTGRNEQFF	TGTGCCACCACAAGAGCTGGGACGGGGCGCAATGAGCAGTTCTTC
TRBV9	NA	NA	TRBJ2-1	CASSRLAEQFF	TGTGCCAGCAGCCGGCTGGCTGAGCAGTTCTTC
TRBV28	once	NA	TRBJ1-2	CASSFPGEVDGYTF	TGTGCCAGCAGTTTTCCGGGTGAGGTCGATGGCTACACCTTC
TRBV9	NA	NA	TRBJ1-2	CASSDRVGGYTF	TGTGCCAGCAGCGATCGAGTTGGGGGCTACACCTTC
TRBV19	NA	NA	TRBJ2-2	CASSVGRGHGELFF	TGTGCCAGTAGTGTTGGAAGGGGTCACGGGGAGCTGTTTTTT
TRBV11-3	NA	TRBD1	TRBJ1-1	CASSPPGQGINTEAFF	TGTGCCAGCAGCCCGCCGGGACAGGGGATAAACACTGAAGCTTTCTTT
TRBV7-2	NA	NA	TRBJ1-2	CASSLARAGYTF	TGTGCCAGCAGCTTAGCCAGGGCAGGCTACACCTTC
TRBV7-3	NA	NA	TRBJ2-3	CASSRPDRPHF	TGTGCCAGCAGCCGACCGGACAGACCACATTTT
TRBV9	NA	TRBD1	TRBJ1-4	CASSVGQGATNEKLFF	TGTGCCAGCAGCGTAGGACAGGGGGCGACTAATGAAAAACTGTTTTTT
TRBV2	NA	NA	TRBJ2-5	CASTDQRGKTETQYF	TGTGCCAGCACCGATCAACGGGGCAAGACGGAGACCCAGTACTTC
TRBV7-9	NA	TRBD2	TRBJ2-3	CASSPGTSTTDTQYF	TGTGCCAGCAGCCCCGGGACTAGCACCACAGATACGCAGTATTTT
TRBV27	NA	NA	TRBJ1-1	CASSLKQPLMNTEAFF	TGTGCCAGCAGTTTAAAGCAACCGTTGATGAACACTGAAGCTTTCTTT
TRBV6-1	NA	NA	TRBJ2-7	CASWQANYEQYF	TGTGCCAGCTGGCAGGCGAACTACGAGCAGTACTTC
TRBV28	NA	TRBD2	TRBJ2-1	CASSSISGASPGNEQFF	TGTGCCAGCAGTTCCATTAGCGGGGCATCGCCTGGAAATGAGCAGTTCTTC
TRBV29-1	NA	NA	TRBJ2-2	CSLGPKYVDKAGELFF	TGCAGCTTGGGACCGAAGTATGTCGATAAGGCCGGGGAGCTGTTTTTT
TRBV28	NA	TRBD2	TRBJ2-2	CASRVAGANTGELFF	TGTGCCAGCCGGGTAGCGGGAGCGAACACCGGGGAGCTGTTTTTT
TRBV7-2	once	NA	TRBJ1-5	CASSLMWTGNQPQHF	TGTGCCAGCAGCTTAATGTGGACGGGCAATCAGCCCCAGCATTTT
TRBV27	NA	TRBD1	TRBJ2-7	CASSPYRDRGPGEQYF	TGTGCCAGCAGTCCGTACCGGGACAGGGGGCCGGGTGAGCAGTACTTC
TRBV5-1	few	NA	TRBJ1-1	CASSLDPQGEAFF	TGCGCCAGCAGCTTGGATCCACAGGGAGAAGCTTTCTTT
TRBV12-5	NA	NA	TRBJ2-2	CASGLLGRNTGELFF	TGTGCTAGTGGTTTGTTAGGACGGAACACCGGGGAGCTGTTTTTT
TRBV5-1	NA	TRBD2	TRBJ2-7	CASSLNSGSWYEQYF	TGCGCCAGCAGCTTGAATAGCGGGAGTTGGTACGAGCAGTACTTC
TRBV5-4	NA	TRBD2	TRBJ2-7	CASSWTSGTAYEQYF	TGTGCCAGCAGTTGGACTAGCGGGACCGCCTACGAGCAGTACTTC
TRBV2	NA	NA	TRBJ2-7	CASSDLSYEQYF	TGTGCCAGCAGTGACCTTAGCTACGAGCAGTACTTC
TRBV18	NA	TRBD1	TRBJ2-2	CASSKDRGLITGELFF	TGTGCCAGCTCAAAAGACAGGGGCTTGATCACCGGGGAGCTGTTTTTT
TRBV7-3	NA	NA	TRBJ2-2	CASSPDGRPGELFF	TGTGCCAGCAGCCCGGACGGACGCCCCGGGGAGCTGTTTTTT
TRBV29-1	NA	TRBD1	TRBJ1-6	CSVEEIRQGPLERALHF	TGCAGCGTTGAAGAGATAAGACAGGGGCCTCTTGAGAGGGCCCTCCACTTT
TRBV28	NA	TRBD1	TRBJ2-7	CASRPGQGGEQYF	TGTGCCAGCAGGCCGGGACAGGGGGGCGAGCAGTACTTC
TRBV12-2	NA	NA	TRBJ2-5	CASRPPGGGRETQYF	TGTGCAAGTCGCCCCCCGGGCGGCGGGAGAGAGACCCAGTACTTC
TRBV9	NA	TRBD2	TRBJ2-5	CASSATSGRETQYF	TGTGCCAGCAGCGCCACTAGCGGGAGGGAGACCCAGTACTTC
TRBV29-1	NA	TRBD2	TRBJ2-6	CSVLGGGTGANVLTF	TGCAGCGTTTTGGGCGGGGGGACTGGGGCCAACGTCCTGACTTTC
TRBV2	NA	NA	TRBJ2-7	CASRGDRHEQYF	TGTGCCAGCAGGGGGGACCGTCACGAGCAGTACTTC
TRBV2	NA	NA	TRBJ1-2	CASTLRGAVGYGYTF	TGTGCCAGCACCCTACGGGGGGCGGTCGGCTATGGCTACACCTTC
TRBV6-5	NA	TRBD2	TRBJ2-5	CASSYTSSGRGETQYF	TGTGCCAGCAGTTACACTTCTAGCGGGAGGGGAGAGACCCAGTACTTC